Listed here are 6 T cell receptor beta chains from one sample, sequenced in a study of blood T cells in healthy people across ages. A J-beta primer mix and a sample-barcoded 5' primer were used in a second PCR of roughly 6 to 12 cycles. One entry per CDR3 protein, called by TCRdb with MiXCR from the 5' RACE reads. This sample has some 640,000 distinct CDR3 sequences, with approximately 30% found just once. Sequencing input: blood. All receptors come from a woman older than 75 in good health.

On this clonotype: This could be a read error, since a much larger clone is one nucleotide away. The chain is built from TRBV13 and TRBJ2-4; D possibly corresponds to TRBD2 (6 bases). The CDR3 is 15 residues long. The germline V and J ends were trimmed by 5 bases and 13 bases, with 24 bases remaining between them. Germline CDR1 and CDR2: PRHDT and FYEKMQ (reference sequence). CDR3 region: CASSAGTRRGNEQYF. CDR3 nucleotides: TGTGCCAGCAGCGCCGGGACCCGGAGGGGCAATGAGCAGTACTTC.

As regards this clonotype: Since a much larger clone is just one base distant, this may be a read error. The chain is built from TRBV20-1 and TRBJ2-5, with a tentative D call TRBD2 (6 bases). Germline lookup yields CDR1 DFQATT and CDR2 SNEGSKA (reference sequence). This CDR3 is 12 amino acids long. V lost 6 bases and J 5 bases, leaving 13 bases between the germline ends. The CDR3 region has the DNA TGCAGTGCCTCGGGACTTTGGGAGACCCAGTACTTC. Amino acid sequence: CSASGLWETQYF.

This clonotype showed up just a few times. The CDR3 nucleotides are TGCAGTGCTACAACGGGGGCCTCAGATACGCAGTATTTT. Translating it yields CSATTGASDTQYF. This chain joins TRBV20-1 and TRBJ2-3; D tentatively reads TRBD1 or TRBD2 (6 bases each). Germline V CDR1 and CDR2: DFQATT, SNEGSKA (reference sequence). CDR3 length equals 13 residues. The V end lost 4 bases, the J end lost 4 bases, and 12 bases lay between the germline ends.

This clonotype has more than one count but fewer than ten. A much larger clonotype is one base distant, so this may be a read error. The CDR3 loop reads CASTRLPGNNNEQYF. The CDR3 DNA follows: TGTGCCAGCACCCGACTGCCGGGGAATAACAATGAGCAGTACTTC. The rearrangement links TRBV9 to TRBJ2-5; weak D call: TRBD2 (5 bases). The CDR3 runs to 15 residues. Per the germline V gene, CDR1 is SGDLS and CDR2 is YYNGEE. V was trimmed by 6 bases and J by 11 bases, leaving 26 bases between them.

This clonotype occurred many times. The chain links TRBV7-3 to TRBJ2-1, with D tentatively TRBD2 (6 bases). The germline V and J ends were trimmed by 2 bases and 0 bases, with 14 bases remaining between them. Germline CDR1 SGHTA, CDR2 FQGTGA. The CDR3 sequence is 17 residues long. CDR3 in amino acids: CASSLRGGGISYNEQFF. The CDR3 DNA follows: TGTGCCAGCAGCTTACGCGGTGGGGGGATCTCCTACAATGAGCAGTTCTTC. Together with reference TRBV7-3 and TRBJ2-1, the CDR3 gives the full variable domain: GAGVSQTPSNKVTEKGKYVELRCDPISGHTALYWYRQSLGQGPEFLIYFQGTGAADDSGLPNDRFFAVRPEGSVSTLKIQRTERGDSAVYLCASSLRGGGISYNEQFFGPGTRLTVL.

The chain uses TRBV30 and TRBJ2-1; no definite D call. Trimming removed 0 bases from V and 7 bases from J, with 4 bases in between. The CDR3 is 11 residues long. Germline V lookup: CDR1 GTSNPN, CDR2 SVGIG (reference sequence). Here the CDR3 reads CAWSVRNEQFF. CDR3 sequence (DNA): TGTGCCTGGAGTGTACGGAATGAGCAGTTCTTC.